The 24 T cell receptor beta chains in this list originate from one sample, sequenced in a study of T cells in Graves' hyperthyroidism and ophthalmopathy. RNA transcripts gave rise to amplified TCR beta CDR3 regions. TCR CDR3 regions were first amplified by RT-PCR with HTBI primers. TCRdb re-called the multiplex PCR reads through MiXCR, storing one row per CDR3 protein. The repertoire holds approximately 370,000 distinct CDR3 sequences, with about a sixth as singletons. Sequenced material: blood. Receptors originate from a woman in her twenties or thirties with Graves' hyperthyroidism that later progressed to Graves' ophthalmopathy.

This clonotype showed up just a few times. The chain combines TRBV11-1 with TRBJ2-7, with 7 positions matching TRBD2. The trim removed 5 bases at V and 5 bases at J, leaving 9 bases unmatched. Germline V gene data show CDR1 as SGHAT and CDR2 as FQDESV (reference sequence). The CDR3 runs to 14 residues. Here the CDR3 reads CASSVRSGVHEQYF. CDR3 in DNA: TGTGCCAGCAGCGTGAGGAGCGGGGTTCACGAGCAGTACTTC.

This clonotype came up a few times. The chain joins TRBV11-2 to TRBJ2-5; a weak D match, TRBD1 (5 bases). The CDR3 loop spans 13 amino acids. V shed 1 base and J shed 5 bases, with 8 bases lying between them. The germline V gene has CDR1 SGHAT and CDR2 FQNNGV. The CDR3 reads CASSLAGLETQYF. In nucleotides, the CDR3 is TGTGCCAGCAGCTTAGCAGGGCTGGAGACCCAGTACTTC.

V gene TRBV4-1 combines with J gene TRBJ1-1; 8 positions match TRBD1. V shed 3 bases and J 1 base; nucleotides not matched to a gene: 4. There are 15 residues in the CDR3. CDR1 and CDR2 (germline): MGHRA, YSYEKL. CDR3 region: CASSQAGQENTEAFF. The DNA for the CDR3 is TGCGCCAGCAGCCAGGCGGGACAGGAGAACACTGAAGCTTTCTTT.

In this sample, this clonotype turned up many times. The chain has TRBV13 and TRBJ2-1; no clear D gene. Germline V lookup: CDR1 PRHDT, CDR2 FYEKMQ (reference sequence). This CDR3 comprises 11 residues. The V gene lost 3 bases and the J gene lost 9 bases, with 6 bases spanning the gap. The CDR3 here is CASSFRLEQFF. The CDR3 nucleotides read TGTGCCAGCAGCTTCAGACTTGAGCAGTTCTTC.

This clonotype was counted ten times or more. CDR3 protein: CASRRQTGTGGIRRGPSRELFF. The CDR3 DNA is TGTGCCAGCCGGCGTCAAACCGGGACAGGGGGCATTAGGCGGGGTCCAAGCAGGGAGCTGTTTTTT. The chain couples TRBV27 to TRBJ2-2, with 12 bases identical to TRBD1. Trimming at V came to 8 bases and at J to 9 bases, leaving 31 bases not matched to a gene. The CDR3 has 22 residues. From germline, CDR1 is MNHEY and CDR2 SMNVEV (reference sequence).

The chain couples TRBV28 to TRBJ2-7, with 8 bases identical to TRBD1. Germline values: CDR1 MDHEN, CDR2 SYDVKM. The CDR3 totals 16 residues. After removal of 5 bases from V and 2 bases from J, the junction contained 11 bases not matched to a gene. CDR3 protein: CASSNFPDRGAYEQYF. The CDR3, as DNA: TGTGCCAGCAGTAACTTTCCCGACAGGGGAGCCTACGAGCAGTACTTC.

CDR3 nucleotides: TGTGCCAGCAATGGACTAGCGGGGCGGGGTGAGCAGTTCTTC. The encoded protein is CASNGLAGRGEQFF. V usage is TRBV2 and J usage is TRBJ2-1; 12 bases align to TRBD2. This CDR3 has 14 amino acids. J was trimmed by 9 bases and V by 7 bases; bases with no gene match: 7. Germline V lookup: CDR1 SNHLY, CDR2 FYNNEI.

This clonotype was counted ten times or more. The chain has TRBV5-8 and TRBJ2-3; a weak D match, TRBD1 (6 bases). This CDR3 region has 16 residues. The ends were cut back, 6 bases at V and 3 bases at J, with 20 bases in the middle. Germline V lookup: CDR1 SGHTS, CDR2 YDEGEE. CDR3 sequence (DNA): TGTGCCAGCACCCCTGGGTCCCGACAGGTAACAGATACGCAGTATTTT. Residues: CASTPGSRQVTDTQYF.

This clonotype was detected ten times or more. This rearrangement joins TRBV30 to TRBJ1-1; D is undetermined. V dropped 3 bases and J dropped 4 bases, with 18 bases sitting between them. CDR1 GTSNPN and CDR2 SVGIG come from the germline V gene (reference sequence). The CDR3 runs to 15 residues. The CDR3 region is CAWSLPWEGGTEAFF. CDR3 coding DNA: TGTGCCTGGAGCCTCCCCTGGGAAGGTGGCACTGAAGCTTTCTTT.

Notes on this clonotype: In this CDR3 the conserved last residue, phenylalanine or tryptophan, is missing, so a read error is likely. The DNA for the CDR3 is TGTGCCTGGAGTGTGCCCGTCAGTACCTACAATGAGCAGTTCTCC. Protein product: CAWSVPVSTYNEQFS. The chain employs TRBV30 and TRBJ2-1; D ambiguous. The V gene lost 0 bases and the J gene lost 2 bases, with 11 bases spanning the gap. The CDR3 length is 15 residues. CDR1 and CDR2 from the germline V gene are GTSNPN and SVGIG (reference sequence).

Details on this clonotype: This sequence may be a read error, since a much larger clone differs from it by one base. J is TRBJ2-7 and V is TRBV10-3; 7 nucleotides match TRBD2. The CDR3 spans 15 residues. CDR1 and CDR2 from the germline V gene are ENHRY and SYGVKD. Written as DNA, the CDR3 is TGTGCCACCAGTGAGTCGGGAGGAAACTCCTACGAGCAGTACTTC. The encoded protein is CATSESGGNSYEQYF.

This clonotype was observed many times. This chain connects TRBV18 to TRBJ2-1, with D perhaps matching TRBD1 (5 bases). Germline CDR1 reads KGHSH; CDR2 reads LQKENI. The CDR3 extends over 14 amino acids. V lost 2 bases to trimming and J lost 2 bases, with 7 bases between them. The CDR3 sequence: CASSPTGAYNEQFF. The CDR3 DNA is TGTGCCAGCTCACCAACAGGAGCCTACAATGAGCAGTTCTTC.

This clonotype showed up many times. This rearrangement joins TRBV6-5 to TRBJ2-7; TRBD2 aligns across 7 bases. The CDR3 is 16 amino acids. Germline V CDR1 and CDR2: MNHEY, SVGAGI. The V and J ends lost 0 bases and 3 bases, in that order; junction bases with no gene match: 8. The CDR3 coding sequence is TGTGCCAGCAGTTACTCCCCGGCTAGCGGCAACTACGAGCAGTACTTC. Encoded protein: CASSYSPASGNYEQYF.

This clonotype was seen at least ten times. The junction departs from germline at one end; a sequencing error may be responsible. This sequence joins TRBV5-1 and TRBJ2-7; maybe TRBD1 (6 bases). Germline assignment: CDR1 SGHRS and CDR2 YFSETQ. This CDR3 has 13 amino acids. CDR3 nucleotides: TGTGCCAGCAGCCAGGGGCAGAGCTACGAGCAGTACTTC. As protein: CASSQGQSYEQYF. The full variable domain, in which reference TRBV5-1 and TRBJ2-7 provide the parts outside the CDR3, is KAGVTQTPRYLIKTRGQQVTLSCSPISGHRSVSWYQQTPGQGLQFLFEYFSETQRNKGNFPGRFSGRQFSNSRSEMNVSTLELGDSALYLCASSQGQSYEQYFGPGTRLTVT.

This clonotype was counted between two and nine times. A much larger clone differs by one base, so this may be a read error. This chain joins TRBV12-3 or TRBV12-4 and TRBJ1-1; TRBD1 aligns across 7 bases. The CDR3 is 14 residues long. CDR3 loop: CAGSRQGLVTEAFF. In DNA form, the CDR3 reads TGTGCCGGCAGCCGACAGGGTCTGGTCACTGAAGCTTTCTTT.

The chain carries TRBV3-1 and TRBJ2-1, with 9 bases that match TRBD2. The CDR3 runs to 17 residues. Germline CDR1 reads LGHDT; CDR2 reads YNNKEL (reference sequence). Losses at the gene ends were 1 base for V and 1 base for J; bases not matched to a gene: 5. CDR3 sequence reads: CASSQGLAGGSYNEQFF. DNA of the CDR3: TGTGCCAGCAGCCAAGGTCTGGCGGGGGGGTCCTACAATGAGCAGTTCTTC.

This sequence joins TRBV2 and TRBJ2-7; 13 positions agree with TRBD2. V lost 4 bases to trimming and J lost 1 base; unmatched junction nucleotides: 4. The germline V gene has CDR1 SNHLY and CDR2 FYNNEI. The CDR3 covers 16 residues. This CDR3 is CASSAGTSGMSYEQYF. The CDR3 DNA reads TGTGCCAGCAGTGCCGGGACTAGCGGGATGTCCTACGAGCAGTACTTC.

In this sample, this clonotype turned up many times. The chain recombines TRBV5-1 with TRBJ1-2, with unresolved D. Trimming shortened V by 3 bases and J by 4 bases, and 16 bases separated the two germline ends. Germline V CDR1 and CDR2: SGHRS, YFSETQ. There are 15 residues in the CDR3. CDR3 nucleotides: TGCGCCAGCAGCTCCGTGGACGGAAACCTCTATGGCTACACCTTC. This encodes CASSSVDGNLYGYTF.

This clonotype was observed many times. The chain carries TRBV24-1 and TRBJ2-1, with TRBD2 identical over 9 bases. Germline CDR1 reads KGHDR; CDR2 reads SFDVKD. CDR3 length: 16 amino acids. Trimming at V came to 4 bases and at J to 3 bases, leaving 6 bases not matched to a gene. CDR3 region: CATSDRTSGRYNEQFF. CDR3 coding DNA: TGTGCCACCAGTGACAGAACTAGCGGGCGCTACAATGAGCAGTTCTTC.

In its sample, this clonotype was seen many times. This rearrangement joins TRBV10-3 to TRBJ2-1; 9 bases align to TRBD2. Looked up from germline, CDR1 is ENHRY and CDR2 is SYGVKD. The CDR3 extends over 17 amino acids. The V gene end was trimmed by 3 bases and the J gene end by 7 bases; junction bases not matched to a gene: 13. CDR3 coding DNA: TGTGCCATCAGTGAAATATGGGCGGGAGGGCCGGGTAATGAGCAGTTCTTC. Its translation is CAISEIWAGGPGNEQFF.

This clonotype was detected a few times. This sequence joins TRBV7-9 and TRBJ1-2; D is ambiguous. CDR1 is SEHNR, CDR2 FQNEAQ, per germline (reference sequence). The CDR3 is 13 amino acids. Deletions cut 7 bases from V and 6 bases from J, with 15 bases between. The CDR3 loop is CASTLGKLDGYTF. CDR3 nucleotide sequence: TGTGCCAGCACCCTAGGGAAACTGGATGGCTACACCTTC.

The chain joins TRBV7-2 to TRBJ1-6; weak D call: TRBD1 (6 bases). This CDR3 spans 17 amino acids. The ends were cut back, 5 bases at V and 4 bases at J, with 18 bases in the middle. Germline assignment: CDR1 SGHTA and CDR2 FQGNSA. This CDR3 reads CASSPSQGLRYNSPLHF. The CDR3 DNA reads as TGTGCCAGCAGCCCCTCACAGGGCCTACGATATAATTCACCCCTCCACTTT. The variable domain in full, with the rest retrieved from reference TRBV7-2 and TRBJ1-6, is GAGVSQSPSNKVTEKGKDVELRCDPISGHTALYWYRQSLGQGLEFLIYFQGNSAPDKSGLPSDRFSAERTGGSVSTLTIQRTQQEDSAVYLCASSPSQGLRYNSPLHFGNGTRLTVT.

This clonotype has only a few counts. The chain combines TRBV7-9 with TRBJ1-5, with D perhaps matching TRBD1 (5 bases). This CDR3 region has 17 residues. V was clipped by 1 base and J by 5 bases, with 18 bases between them. Germline values: CDR1 SEHNR, CDR2 FQNEAQ (reference sequence). CDR3 DNA sequence: TGTGCCAGCAGCTTAGATCAATCAGGGCGGTTATATCAGCCCCAGCATTTT. Protein sequence: CASSLDQSGRLYQPQHF.

This clonotype occurred many times. CDR3 sequence (DNA): TGTGCCAGTAGTCTCCGCTTAGCGGGAGGGAGCTCCTACAATGAGCAGTTCTTC. Translating it yields CASSLRLAGGSSYNEQFF. This chain links TRBV19 with TRBJ2-1, with 11 bases identical to TRBD2. Trimming at V came to 5 bases and at J to 0 bases, leaving 9 bases not matched to a gene. Germline assignment: CDR1 LNHDA and CDR2 SQIVND (reference sequence). This CDR3 is 18 amino acids long.